This TCR beta chain was sequenced for a study of T cell responses to AZD1222 COVID-19 vaccine. For the study at large: Second-dose recipients at about 4 or about 12 weeks were treated as one pooled group.

About this clone: Antigen: not known.

The V end lost 0 bases, the J end lost 8 bases, and 11 bases lay between the germline ends. The CDR3 spans 14 residues. Germline lookup yields CDR1 LGHNA and CDR2 YSLEER. Sequenced by immunoSEQ multiplex PCR; TCRdb stores in-frame clones only, minus some. The sample holds 55,000 to 70,000 clones, approximately 91% seen once. Study outcomes and limitations: In the spike-specific TCR repertoire, nearly half reportedly target unmutated variant regions. The study found Spike-specific TCR breadth and depth rose after two AZD1222 doses. Just six AZD1222 recipients were seropositive at baseline.

The sequenced sample was peripheral blood, obtained on day 0 of AZD1222 vaccination. The J gene is TRBJ2-1, the V gene TRBV4-3; perhaps TRBD2 as D (5 bases). The receptor was isolated from an adult in good health. CDR3 coding DNA: TGCGCCAGCAGCCAAGATAGGGAGTGGGATGAGCAGTTCTTC. Its translation: CASSQDREWDEQFF.